This is a list of T cell receptor beta chains from one sample in a study of CD8 T cells in Susac syndrome. TCRdb independently ran MiXCR on the immunoSEQ multiplex PCR reads; one entry per CDR3 protein. The repertoire holds around 300,000 distinct CDR3 sequences, about 82% seen once, with 0.21% in the top ten. Input material: CD8+ T cells from PBMCs. The receptors originated from a human donor with multiple sclerosis. CDR3s include the opening cysteine and the closing phenylalanine or tryptophan. Fields, in order: V gene, D gene, clone size, J gene, CDR3 protein, CDR3 DNA. D genes are given only for firm matches. Clone size is not always given. Where it is, it says once, few, many or a class for expanded clones.

TRBV3-1,TRBD2,NA,TRBJ2-7,CASSPGTSGRVFEQYF,TGTGCCAGCAGCCCCGGGACTAGCGGGAGGGTTTTCGAGCAGTACTTC
TRBV7-9,NA,NA,TRBJ2-2,CASSLREVTRTGELFF,TGTGCCAGCAGCTTAAGGGAGGTGACTCGGACCGGGGAGCTGTTTTTT
TRBV3-1,TRBD2,few,TRBJ2-1,CASSPSGDNEQFF,TGTGCCAGCAGCCCTAGCGGGGACAATGAGCAGTTCTTC
TRBV13,TRBD2,NA,TRBJ2-1,CASSPMGGGLAGFESYNEQFF,TGTGCCAGCAGCCCCATGGGAGGGGGACTAGCGGGATTTGAATCCTACAATGAGCAGTTCTTC
TRBV27,NA,NA,TRBJ2-7,CASSSGTTGVEQYF,TGTGCCAGCAGCTCCGGGACGACGGGAGTCGAGCAGTACTTC
TRBV2,TRBD1,few,TRBJ1-5,CASSEGQSNQPQHF,TGTGCCAGCAGTGAGGGACAGAGCAATCAGCCCCAGCATTTT
TRBV19,TRBD2,NA,TRBJ2-7,CASSIGLAGLYEQYF,TGTGCCAGTAGTATAGGCCTAGCGGGACTTTACGAGCAGTACTTC
TRBV4-2,NA,NA,TRBJ1-2,CASSQEDEANYGYTF,TGTGCCAGCAGCCAAGAAGATGAAGCTAACTATGGCTACACCTTC
TRBV5-1,NA,NA,TRBJ2-1,CASSYFGAMISSYNEQFF,TGCGCCAGCAGTTATTTTGGCGCCATGATAAGCTCCTACAATGAGCAGTTCTTC
TRBV27,TRBD1,NA,TRBJ2-7,CASSLRRTGLFYEQYF,TGTGCCAGCAGTTTGCGACGGACAGGGTTGTTCTACGAGCAGTACTTC
TRBV11-2,TRBD2,NA,TRBJ2-7,CASSFGGEGYEQYF,TGTGCCAGCAGTTTCGGGGGGGAGGGCTACGAGCAGTACTTC
TRBV28,NA,NA,TRBJ1-2,CASSLLEDSYGYTF,TGTGCCAGCAGTTTACTCGAGGATTCCTATGGCTACACCTTC
TRBV14,NA,once,TRBJ2-1,CASSYSALGSYNEQFF,TGTGCCAGCAGCTATAGCGCCCTCGGCTCCTACAATGAGCAGTTCTTC
TRBV27,TRBD2,NA,TRBJ2-1,CASSPSSGQVYNEQFF,TGTGCCAGCAGTCCTTCTAGCGGCCAAGTCTACAATGAGCAGTTCTTC
TRBV5-6,TRBD2,NA,TRBJ2-1,CASSSTLESSMFSGRIDNEQFF,TGTGCCAGCAGCTCTACCCTAGAGTCCTCGATGTTTAGCGGGAGGATCGACAATGAGCAGTTCTTC
TRBV2,NA,once,TRBJ2-7,CASSERYEQYF,TGTGCCAGCAGTGAGAGGTACGAGCAGTACTTC
TRBV20-1,NA,NA,TRBJ2-1,CSPRERASYNEQFF,TGCAGTCCCAGGGAGCGGGCCTCCTACAATGAGCAGTTCTTC
TRBV5-1,NA,NA,TRBJ2-2,CASSLEDYSTGELFF,TGCGCCAGCAGCTTAGAGGACTATTCGACCGGGGAGCTGTTTTTT
TRBV27,NA,once,TRBJ2-1,CASSTYYEQFF,TGTGCCAGCAGCACTTACTATGAGCAGTTCTTC
TRBV14,NA,NA,TRBJ1-2,CASSQAVWSEGGYGYTF,TGTGCCAGCAGCCAAGCAGTCTGGTCGGAAGGGGGCTATGGCTACACCTTC
TRBV12-5,TRBD1,once,TRBJ1-1,CASGLGGTALEAFF,TGTGCTAGTGGTTTGGGGGGGACAGCCCTTGAAGCTTTCTTT
TRBV24-1,TRBD2,NA,TRBJ2-3,CATSDLQGAGADTQYF,TGTGCCACCAGTGATTTGCAAGGAGCGGGAGCGGATACGCAGTATTTT
TRBV27,NA,NA,TRBJ2-7,CASSLGDTTYEQYF,TGTGCCAGCAGTTTAGGGGACACTACCTACGAGCAGTACTTC
TRBV7-9,TRBD2,NA,TRBJ2-3,CASSLVLAGNSDTQYF,TGTGCCAGCAGCTTAGTCCTAGCGGGGAACTCAGATACGCAGTATTTT
TRBV9,NA,few,TRBJ1-1,CASSVVGINTEAFF,TGTGCCAGCAGCGTAGTGGGCATTAACACTGAAGCTTTCTTT
TRBV12-3/TRBV12-4,TRBD1,NA,TRBJ1-5,CASSFAKQGRQPQHF,TGTGCCAGCAGTTTTGCTAAACAGGGGAGGCAGCCCCAGCATTTT
TRBV27,NA,once,TRBJ1-5,CASSVLNNQPQHF,TGTGCCAGCAGTGTACTTAACAATCAGCCCCAGCATTTT
TRBV12-3/TRBV12-4,TRBD2,NA,TRBJ2-7,CASSSTSSSNEQYF,TGTGCCAGCAGTTCGACTAGCTCTAGTAACGAGCAGTACTTC
TRBV27,NA,NA,TRBJ2-1,CASSYPGHEQFF,TGTGCCAGCAGTTATCCAGGGCATGAGCAGTTCTTC
TRBV25-1,NA,NA,TRBJ2-5,CASSGGQETQYF,TGTGCCAGCAGTGGGGGGCAAGAGACCCAGTACTTC